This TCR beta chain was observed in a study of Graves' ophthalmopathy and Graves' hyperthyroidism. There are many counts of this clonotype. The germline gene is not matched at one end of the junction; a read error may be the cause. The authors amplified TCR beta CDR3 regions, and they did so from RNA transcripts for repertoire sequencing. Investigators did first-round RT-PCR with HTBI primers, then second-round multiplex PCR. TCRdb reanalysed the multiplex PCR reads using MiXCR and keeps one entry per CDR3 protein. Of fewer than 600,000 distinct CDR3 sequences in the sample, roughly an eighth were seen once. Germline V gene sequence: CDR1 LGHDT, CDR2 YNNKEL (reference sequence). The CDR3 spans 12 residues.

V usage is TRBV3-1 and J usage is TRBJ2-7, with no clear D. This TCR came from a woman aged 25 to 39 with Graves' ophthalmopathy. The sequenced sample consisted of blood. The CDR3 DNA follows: TGCGCCAGCAGCCAAGTTGGCTACGAGCAGTACTTC. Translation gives CASSQVGYEQYF.